The clone carrying this TCR beta chain was observed many times. These data belong to a study of regulatory T cells in long-lasting Graves disease. Across the study: Under 3 months of antithyroid drugs had been taken by newly diagnosed Graves' patients.

Investigators prepared the TCR beta libraries by applying iRepertoire HTBI primers and Arm-PCR of CDR3 regions. TCRdb independently ran MiXCR on the multiplex PCR reads; one entry per CDR3 protein. The top ten hold 7.5% to 9% of the sample, which has hundreds of thousands of distinct CDR3 sequences, around 11% seen once. Time point described: newly diagnosed GD, antithyroid drugs for less than 3 months. The authors made the TCR library using RNA they extracted from PBMCs. EDTA tubes received approximately 10 milliliters of drawn peripheral blood. These data also featured in a second study, about T cells in Graves' hyperthyroidism and ophthalmopathy.

Sequences were derived from peripheral blood mononuclear cells (PBMCs), sampled at new diagnosis, from a patient treated with antithyroid drugs. This sequence was found in a woman in her thirties with Graves disease.

The CDR3: CASSDYRGDEKLFF. CDR3 in DNA: TGTGCCAGCAGTGACTATCGGGGAGATGAAAAACTGTTTTTT. The chain employs TRBV25-1 and TRBJ1-4; D is uncertain. Germline V lookup: CDR1 MGHDK, CDR2 SYGVNS. The CDR3 is 14 residues long. Trimming removed 3 bases from V and 6 bases from J, with 11 bases in between. Complete variable domain (other parts from reference TRBV25-1 and TRBJ1-4): EADIYQTPRYLVIGTGKKITLECSQTMGHDKMYWYQQDPGMELHLIHYSYGVNSTEKGDLSSESTVSRIRTEHFPLTLESARPSHTSQYLCASSDYRGDEKLFFGSGTQLSVL.